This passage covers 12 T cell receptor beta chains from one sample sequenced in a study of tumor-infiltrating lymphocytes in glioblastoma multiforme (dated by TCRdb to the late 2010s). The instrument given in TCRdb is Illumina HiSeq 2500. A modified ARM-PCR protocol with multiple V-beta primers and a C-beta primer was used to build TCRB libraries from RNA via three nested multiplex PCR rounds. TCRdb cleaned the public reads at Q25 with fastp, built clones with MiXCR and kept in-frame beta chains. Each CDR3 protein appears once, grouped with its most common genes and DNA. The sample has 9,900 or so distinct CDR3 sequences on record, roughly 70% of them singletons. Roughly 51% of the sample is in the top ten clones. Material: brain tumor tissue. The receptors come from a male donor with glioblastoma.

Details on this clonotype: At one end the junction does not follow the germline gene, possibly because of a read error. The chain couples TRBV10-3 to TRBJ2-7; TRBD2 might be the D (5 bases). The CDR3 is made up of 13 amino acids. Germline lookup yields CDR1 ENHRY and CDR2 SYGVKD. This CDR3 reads CASAGNSKHEQDF. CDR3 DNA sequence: TGTGCCAGCGCCGGGAATAGCAAACACGAGCAGGACTTC.

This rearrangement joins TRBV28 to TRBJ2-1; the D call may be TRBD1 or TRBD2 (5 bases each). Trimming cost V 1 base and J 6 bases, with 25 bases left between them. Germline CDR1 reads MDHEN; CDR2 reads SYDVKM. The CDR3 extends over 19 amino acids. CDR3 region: CASSLSGPPIRGEINEQFF. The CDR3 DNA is TGTGCCAGCAGTTTATCGGGCCCTCCTATTCGGGGCGAAATCAATGAGCAGTTCTTC.

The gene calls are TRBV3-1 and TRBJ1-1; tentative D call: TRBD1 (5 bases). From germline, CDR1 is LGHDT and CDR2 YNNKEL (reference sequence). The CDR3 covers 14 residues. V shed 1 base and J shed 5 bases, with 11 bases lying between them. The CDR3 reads CASSQAGSVTEAFF. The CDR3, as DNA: TGTGCCAGCAGCCAAGCAGGGTCGGTTACTGAAGCTTTCTTT.

The CDR3 DNA is TGCGCCAGCAGTGGGGACACAGATACGCAGTATTTT. This gives the protein CASSGDTDTQYF. This chain uses TRBV10-1 with TRBJ2-3, with no clear D. The CDR3 has 12 amino acids. The V end lost 4 bases, the J end lost 2 bases, and 4 bases lay between the germline ends. The germline gives CDR1 WNHNN, CDR2 SYGVQD (reference sequence).

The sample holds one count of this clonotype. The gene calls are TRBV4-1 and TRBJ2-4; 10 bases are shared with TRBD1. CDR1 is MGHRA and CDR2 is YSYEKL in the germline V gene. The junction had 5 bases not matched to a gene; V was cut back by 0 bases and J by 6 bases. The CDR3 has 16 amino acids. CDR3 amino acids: CASSQEGGQGRNIQYF. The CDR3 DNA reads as TGCGCCAGCAGCCAAGAAGGGGGACAGGGGAGAAACATTCAGTACTTC.

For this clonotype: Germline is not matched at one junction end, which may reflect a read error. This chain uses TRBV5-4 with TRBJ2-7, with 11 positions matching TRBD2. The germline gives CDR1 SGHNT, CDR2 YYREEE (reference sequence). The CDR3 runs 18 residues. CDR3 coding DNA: TGTGCCAGCAGCTTATCCGGGACTAGCGGATCCTATTGGGGGAAGCAATACTTC. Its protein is CASSLSGTSGSYWGKQYF.

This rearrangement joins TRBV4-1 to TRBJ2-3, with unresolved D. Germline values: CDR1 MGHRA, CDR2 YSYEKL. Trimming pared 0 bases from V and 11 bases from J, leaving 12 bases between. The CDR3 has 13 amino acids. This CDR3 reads CASSQDREGGQYF. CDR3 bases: TGCGCCAGCAGCCAAGATCGCGAAGGCGGGCAGTATTTT.

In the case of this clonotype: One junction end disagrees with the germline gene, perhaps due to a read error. CDR3 loop: CNASSGRISGTDTQYF. DNA for the CDR3: TGCAATGCTAGCTCCGGTAGGATTTCGGGCACAGATACGCAGTATTTT. The rearrangement joins TRBV20-1 to TRBJ2-3; tentatively, D is TRBD2 (5 bases). This CDR3 region has 16 residues. CDR1 and CDR2 from the germline V gene are DFQATT and SNEGSKA (reference sequence).

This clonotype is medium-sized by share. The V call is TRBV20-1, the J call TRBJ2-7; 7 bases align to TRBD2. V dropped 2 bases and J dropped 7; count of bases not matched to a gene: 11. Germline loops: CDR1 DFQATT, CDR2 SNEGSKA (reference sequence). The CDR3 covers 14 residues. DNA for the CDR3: TGCAGTGCTAGAAACCTAGCGGATAAGTGGGAGCAGTACTTC. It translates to CSARNLADKWEQYF.

CDR3 bases: TGCAGCGTTGCGGGGCGGCAGGGGGGCATTGATCAGTTCTTC. This codes for CSVAGRQGGIDQFF. The chain has TRBV29-1 and TRBJ2-1; a weak D match, TRBD1 (7 bases). Germline V CDR1 and CDR2: SQVTM, ANQGSEA. This CDR3 contains 14 residues. V lost 4 bases and J 13 bases, leaving 23 bases between the germline ends.

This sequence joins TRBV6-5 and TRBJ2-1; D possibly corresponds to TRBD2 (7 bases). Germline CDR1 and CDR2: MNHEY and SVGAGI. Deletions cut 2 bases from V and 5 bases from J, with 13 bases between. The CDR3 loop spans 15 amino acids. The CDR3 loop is CASSYRGDIHNEQFF. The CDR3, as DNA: TGTGCCAGCAGTTACCGGGGGGACATCCACAATGAGCAGTTCTTC.

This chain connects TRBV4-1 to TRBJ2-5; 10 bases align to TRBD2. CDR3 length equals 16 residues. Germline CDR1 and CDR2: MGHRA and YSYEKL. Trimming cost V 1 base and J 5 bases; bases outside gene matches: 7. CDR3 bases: TGCGCCAGCAGCCAAGGGAGCGGGAGGGCCGCGGAGACCCAGTACTTC. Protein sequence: CASSQGSGRAAETQYF.